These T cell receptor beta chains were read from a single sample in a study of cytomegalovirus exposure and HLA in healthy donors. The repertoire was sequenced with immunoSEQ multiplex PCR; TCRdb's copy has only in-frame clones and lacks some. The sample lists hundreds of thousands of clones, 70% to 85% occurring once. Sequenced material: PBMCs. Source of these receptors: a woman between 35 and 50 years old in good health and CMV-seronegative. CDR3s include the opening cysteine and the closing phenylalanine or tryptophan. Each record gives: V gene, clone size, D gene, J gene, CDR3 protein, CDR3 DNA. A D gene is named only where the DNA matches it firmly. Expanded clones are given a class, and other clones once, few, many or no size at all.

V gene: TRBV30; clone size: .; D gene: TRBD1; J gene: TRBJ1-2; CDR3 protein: CAWSTGTGDGYTF; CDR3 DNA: TGTGCCTGGAGTACCGGGACAGGGGATGGCTACACCTTC
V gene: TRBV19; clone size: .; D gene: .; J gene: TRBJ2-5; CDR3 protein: CASSIKWAGLQETQYF; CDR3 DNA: TGTGCCAGTAGTATAAAGTGGGCGGGACTTCAAGAGACCCAGTACTTC
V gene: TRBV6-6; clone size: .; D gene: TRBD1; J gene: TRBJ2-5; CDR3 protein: CASSYDRGDETQYF; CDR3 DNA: TGTGCCAGCAGTTACGACAGGGGAGACGAGACCCAGTACTTC
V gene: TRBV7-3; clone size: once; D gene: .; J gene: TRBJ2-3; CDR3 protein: CASSSRGSFSTDTQYF; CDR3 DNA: TGTGCCAGCAGCTCCAGGGGCTCCTTCTCCACAGATACGCAGTATTTT
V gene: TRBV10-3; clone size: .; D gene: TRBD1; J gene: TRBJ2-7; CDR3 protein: CAINDREYEQYF; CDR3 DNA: TGTGCCATCAACGACAGGGAATACGAGCAGTACTTC
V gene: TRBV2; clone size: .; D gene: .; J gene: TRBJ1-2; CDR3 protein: CASSEQNLDGYTF; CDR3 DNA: TGTGCCAGCAGCGAACAGAATCTTGATGGCTACACCTTC
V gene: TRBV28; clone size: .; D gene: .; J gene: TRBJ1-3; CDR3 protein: CASSLYPGSSSGNTIYF; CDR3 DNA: TGTGCCAGCAGTTTATACCCCGGGTCCAGCTCTGGAAACACCATATATTTT
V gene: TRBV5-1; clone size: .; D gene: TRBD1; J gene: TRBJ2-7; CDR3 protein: CASSLVQGASYEQYF; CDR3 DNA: TGCGCCAGCAGCTTGGTACAGGGGGCAAGCTACGAGCAGTACTTC
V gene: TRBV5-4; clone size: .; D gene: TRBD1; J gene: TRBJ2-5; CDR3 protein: CASGPTTGAGETQYF; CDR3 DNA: TGTGCCAGCGGACCAACCACAGGGGCTGGGGAGACCCAGTACTTC
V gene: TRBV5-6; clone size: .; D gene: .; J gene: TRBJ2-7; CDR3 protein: CASKEAGPRDEQYF; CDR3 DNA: TGTGCCAGCAAGGAGGCGGGTCCTCGGGACGAGCAGTACTTC
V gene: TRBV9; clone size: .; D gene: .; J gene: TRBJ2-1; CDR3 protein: CASSGRQLSHNEQFF; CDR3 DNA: TGTGCCAGCAGCGGAAGACAGCTATCCCACAATGAGCAGTTCTTC
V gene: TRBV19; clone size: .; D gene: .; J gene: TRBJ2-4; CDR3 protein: CASSTGVPGSKNIQYF; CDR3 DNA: TGTGCCAGTAGTACGGGAGTCCCTGGATCCAAAAACATTCAGTACTTC
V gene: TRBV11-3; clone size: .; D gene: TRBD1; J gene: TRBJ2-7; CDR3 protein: CASRANSGTGSYEQYF; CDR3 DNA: TGTGCCAGCCGCGCCAACTCCGGGACAGGGTCCTACGAGCAGTACTTC
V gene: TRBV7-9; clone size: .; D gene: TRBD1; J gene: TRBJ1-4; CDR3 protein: CASSFILDRGEKLFF; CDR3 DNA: TGTGCCAGCAGCTTTATCTTGGACAGGGGTGAAAAACTGTTTTTT
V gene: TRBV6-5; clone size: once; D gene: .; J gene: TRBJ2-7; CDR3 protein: CASSYRGTLPHEQYF; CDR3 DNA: TGTGCCAGCAGTTATCGCGGGACTTTACCCCACGAGCAGTACTTC
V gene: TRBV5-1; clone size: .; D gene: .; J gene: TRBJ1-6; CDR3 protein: CASSLTGSSPLHF; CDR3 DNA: TGCGCCAGCAGCTTGACTGGTAGTTCACCCCTCCACTTT
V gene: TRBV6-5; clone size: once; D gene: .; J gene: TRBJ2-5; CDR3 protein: CASSYPGQQETQYF; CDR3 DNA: TGTGCCAGCAGTTACCCTGGGCAGCAAGAGACCCAGTACTTC
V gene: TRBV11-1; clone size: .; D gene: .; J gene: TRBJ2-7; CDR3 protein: CASSLAGGTYEQYF; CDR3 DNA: TGTGCCAGCAGCTTAGCAGGGGGAACCTACGAGCAGTACTTC
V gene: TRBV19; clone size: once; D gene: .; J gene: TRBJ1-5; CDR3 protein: CASRGRAASNQPQHF; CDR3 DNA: TGTGCCAGTAGGGGGAGGGCAGCAAGCAATCAGCCCCAGCATTTT
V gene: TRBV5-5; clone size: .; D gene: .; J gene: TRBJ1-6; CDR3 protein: CASSFRPGAPLHF; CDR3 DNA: TGTGCCAGCAGCTTTCGCCCGGGGGCACCCCTCCACTTT
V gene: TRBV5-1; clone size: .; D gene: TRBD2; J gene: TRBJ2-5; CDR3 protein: CASSVPSGGQETQYF; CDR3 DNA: TGCGCCAGCAGCGTTCCTTCGGGGGGCCAAGAGACCCAGTACTTC
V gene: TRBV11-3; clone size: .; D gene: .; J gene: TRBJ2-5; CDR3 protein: CASSSIAGEETQYF; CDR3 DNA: TGTGCCAGCAGCTCAATCGCCGGAGAAGAGACCCAGTACTTC
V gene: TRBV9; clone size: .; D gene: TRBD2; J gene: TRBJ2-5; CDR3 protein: CASSEGLGETQYF; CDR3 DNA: TGTGCCAGCAGCGAGGGACTAGGGGAGACCCAGTACTTC
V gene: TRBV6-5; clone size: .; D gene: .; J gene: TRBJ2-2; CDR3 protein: CASSYRENPPGELFF; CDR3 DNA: TGTGCCAGCAGCTACCGGGAAAACCCCCCCGGGGAGCTGTTTTTT
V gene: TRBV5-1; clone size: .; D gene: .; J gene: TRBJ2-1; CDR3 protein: CASSATQGEDEQFF; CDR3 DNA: TGCGCCAGCAGCGCAACCCAGGGGGAGGATGAGCAGTTCTTC
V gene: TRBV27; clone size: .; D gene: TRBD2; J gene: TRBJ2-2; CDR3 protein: CASIGLAGGHTGELFF; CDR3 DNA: TGTGCCAGCATAGGACTAGCGGGGGGACACACCGGGGAGCTGTTTTTT
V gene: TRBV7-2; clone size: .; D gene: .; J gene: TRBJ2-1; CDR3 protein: CASSSGSDIYNEQFF; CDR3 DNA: TGTGCCAGCAGCTCAGGGTCGGACATTTACAATGAGCAGTTCTTC
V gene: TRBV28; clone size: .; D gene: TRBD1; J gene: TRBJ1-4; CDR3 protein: CASSSPGQESTNEKLFF; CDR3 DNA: TGTGCCAGCAGTTCCCCAGGACAGGAGTCAACTAATGAAAAACTGTTTTTT
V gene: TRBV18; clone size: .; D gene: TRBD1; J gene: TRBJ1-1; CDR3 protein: CASSLGTGDTEAFF; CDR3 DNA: TGTGCCAGCTCACTCGGGACAGGGGATACTGAAGCTTTCTTT
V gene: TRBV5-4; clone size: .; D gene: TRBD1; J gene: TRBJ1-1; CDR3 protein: CASSLGGTGGGKAFF; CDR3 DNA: TGTGCCAGCAGCTTGGGGGGGACAGGGGGTGGGAAAGCTTTCTTT
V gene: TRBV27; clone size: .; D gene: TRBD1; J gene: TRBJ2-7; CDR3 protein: CASTSPGQAKDEQYF; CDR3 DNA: TGTGCCAGCACCTCCCCGGGACAGGCTAAGGACGAGCAGTACTTC
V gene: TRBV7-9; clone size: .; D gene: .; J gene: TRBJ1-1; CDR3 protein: CASSLTAGTEAFF; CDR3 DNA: TGTGCCAGCAGCCTCACAGCGGGGACTGAAGCTTTCTTT
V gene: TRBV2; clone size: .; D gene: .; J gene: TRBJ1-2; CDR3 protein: CASSEAGGTGYTF; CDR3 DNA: TGTGCCAGCAGTGAAGCGGGAGGGACTGGCTACACCTTC
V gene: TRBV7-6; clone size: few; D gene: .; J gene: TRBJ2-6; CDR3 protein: CASSLGAVSGANVLTF; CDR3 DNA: TGTGCCAGCAGCCTGGGCGCTGTCTCTGGGGCCAACGTCCTGACTTTC
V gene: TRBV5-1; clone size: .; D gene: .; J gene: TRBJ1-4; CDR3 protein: CASSLAAALGFGDEKLFF; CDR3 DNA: TGCGCCAGCAGCTTGGCCGCAGCACTAGGCTTTGGCGATGAAAAACTGTTTTTT
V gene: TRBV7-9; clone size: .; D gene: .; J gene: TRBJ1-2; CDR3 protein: CAGGDNYGYTF; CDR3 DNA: TGTGCCGGGGGGGACAACTATGGCTACACCTTC